These T cell receptor beta chains were read from a single sample in a study of PD-1 blockade in classical Hodgkin lymphoma. Here immunoSEQ multiplex PCR was the method, and the copy in TCRdb shows in-frame clones only, minus some. The data contain some 65,000 clones, 60% to 80% of them singletons. This sample comprised peripheral blood mononuclear cells (PBMCs), obtained before the second cycle of nivolumab. The origin of the receptors is a human donor with classical Hodgkin lymphoma. Both conserved end residues are trimmed from each CDR3.

ASSLMAGGAEAF | TRBJ1-1 | TRBV7-3
ASSLGGPEETQY | TRBJ2-5 | TRBV11-3
ASSLSESWGFNQY | TRBJ2-4 | TRBV7-2
ASSPRGQYYEQY | TRBJ2-7 | TRBV7-9
ASSHHRVPEAF | TRBJ1-1 | TRBV19
ASSFSQGVGGVFDTQY | TRBJ2-3 | TRBV5-1
ASSDSGRPNSPLH | TRBJ1-6 | TRBV6-4
ASSPPGRPEQY | TRBJ2-7 | TRBV5-6
ASSRTGWVTEAF | TRBJ1-1 | TRBV5-1
ASSFEGDSEQY | TRBJ2-7 | TRBV5-4
ASSFSNGYT | TRBJ1-2 | TRBV11-2
ATVQGPNQPQH | TRBJ1-5 | TRBV6-6
ASSQATGGSNEQF | TRBJ2-1 | TRBV11-3
ASSSDQNIQY | TRBJ2-4 | TRBV11-3